The next 29 T cell receptor beta chains were all read from a single sample in a study of a mutant IDH1 vaccine in newly diagnosed glioma. Their antigens are not known. Time point defined: week 5, during vaccination. Vaccination used 300 ug of mutant IDH1 20-mer peptide per dose, with topical imiquimod. Produced via immunoSEQ multiplex PCR; TCRdb's table is partial and in-frame only. The table records tens of thousands of clones, about three quarters of them present only once. This sample comprised PBMCs, obtained from a glioma patient whose treatment included an IDH1 peptide vaccine. Source of these receptors: a woman aged 40 to 50 with glioma.

This chain connects TRBV4-1 to TRBJ1-4; TRBD1 matches 9 bases. Germline CDR1 MGHRA, CDR2 YSYEKL. This CDR3 is built from 16 residues. With 4 bases clipped from V and 6 bases from J, the junction kept 9 bases outside the gene matches. The CDR3 nucleotides read TGCGCCAGCAGCCCGGGGGGAGGGGACAGGGATGAAAAACTGTTTTTT. Protein sequence: CASSPGGGDRDEKLFF.

V gene TRBV11-2 combines with J gene TRBJ1-5, with unresolved D. The V and J ends lost 1 base and 6 bases respectively, with 7 bases between them. The CDR3 has 13 residues. The germline V gene encodes CDR1 SGHAT and CDR2 FQNNGV. DNA of the CDR3: TGTGCCAGCAGCTTAGGGGTGGGTCAGCCCCAGCATTTT. This translates into CASSLGVGQPQHF.

The V and J genes are TRBV2 and TRBJ2-7; D gene unclear. Germline-derived CDR1 and CDR2 are SNHLY and FYNNEI. This CDR3 contains 12 residues. Trimming took off 8 bases at V and 4 bases at J, with 12 bases between the two ends. The CDR3 DNA follows: TGTGCCAGCGGTACTTACGGGTACGAGCAGTACTTC. Translating gives CASGTYGYEQYF.

V and J are TRBV30 and TRBJ2-7; weak D call: TRBD1 (5 bases). The CDR3 sequence is 13 residues long. Trimming took off 0 bases at V and 6 bases at J, with 12 bases between the two ends. Germline V CDR1 and CDR2: GTSNPN, SVGIG (reference sequence). The CDR3 DNA sequence: TGTGCCTGGAGTGTAAGGGGCGTCCGCGAGCAGTACTTC. Its protein is CAWSVRGVREQYF.

This chain joins TRBV10-3 and TRBJ1-5; no clear D. Germline CDR1 is ENHRY and CDR2 is SYGVKD. CDR3 length equals 12 residues. V lost 2 bases, J lost 7 bases, and 6 bases lay in between. CDR3 nucleotide sequence: TGTGCCATCAGTGAGGCCCACCAGCCCCAGCATTTT. This sequence encodes CAISEAHQPQHF.

This rearrangement joins TRBV5-1 to TRBJ2-3, with 11 bases lining up with TRBD2. The germline V gene has CDR1 SGHRS and CDR2 YFSETQ. The CDR3 consists of 16 residues. V dropped 0 bases and J dropped 2; count of bases not matched to a gene: 2. The CDR3 reads CASSLGGLADTDTQYF. In DNA form, the CDR3 reads TGCGCCAGCAGCTTGGGGGGACTAGCGGACACAGATACGCAGTATTTT.

This chain connects TRBV7-2 to TRBJ1-5; D is undetermined. V lost 1 base, J lost 2 bases, and 12 bases lay in between. The CDR3 is made up of 16 amino acids. Germline lookup yields CDR1 SGHTA and CDR2 FQGNSA. This CDR3 reads CASSLGGGRGNQPQHF. In nucleotides, the CDR3 is TGTGCCAGCAGCTTAGGAGGAGGGAGGGGCAATCAGCCCCAGCATTTT.

This chain connects TRBV7-2 to TRBJ1-4; a weak D match, TRBD1 (5 bases). The CDR3 is 15 residues long. In germline, CDR1 is SGHTA, CDR2 FQGNSA. The germline V and J ends were trimmed by 3 bases and 3 bases, with 11 bases remaining between them. The CDR3 loop reads CASSLTLGANEKLFF. The CDR3 nucleotides are TGTGCCAGCAGCTTGACTTTGGGGGCTAATGAAAAACTGTTTTTT. Full variable domain (outside the CDR3, taken from reference TRBV7-2 and TRBJ1-4): GAGVSQSPSNKVTEKGKDVELRCDPISGHTALYWYRQSLGQGLEFLIYFQGNSAPDKSGLPSDRFSAERTGGSVSTLTIQRTQQEDSAVYLCASSLTLGANEKLFFGSGTQLSVL.

This clone has only a few counts. V gene TRBV2 combines with J gene TRBJ1-1; 7 bases are a match to TRBD1. The J segment lost 11 bases and the V segment lost 8 bases, leaving 11 bases of the junction unmatched. This CDR3 is built from 12 residues. CDR1 and CDR2 (germline): SNHLY, FYNNEI. Here the CDR3 DNA reads TGTGCCAGCTCCGACAGGGCCATGATCGCTTTCTTT. This codes for CASSDRAMIAFF.

The chain carries TRBV30 and TRBJ2-4; the D is unclear. V lost 0 bases and J lost 3, with 18 bases in between. Germline V gene sequence: CDR1 GTSNPN, CDR2 SVGIG (reference sequence). The CDR3 has 17 residues. CDR3 sequence (DNA): TGTGCCTGGAGTGTACCCGGTCGCGGAGCGTACAAAAACATTCAGTACTTC. Translated, it gives CAWSVPGRGAYKNIQYF. The whole variable domain, remainder taken from reference TRBV30 and TRBJ2-4, is SQTIHQWPATLVQPVGSPLSLECTVEGTSNPNLYWYRQAAGRGLQLLFYSVGIGQISSEVPQNLSASRPQDRQFILSSKKLLLSDSGFYLCAWSVPGRGAYKNIQYFGAGTRLSVL.

V and J are TRBV29-1 and TRBJ2-5; D not certain. Germline V lookup: CDR1 SQVTM, CDR2 ANQGSEA. This CDR3 is 12 amino acids long. The V gene lost 5 bases and the J gene lost 7 bases, with 14 bases spanning the gap. The DNA of the CDR3 is TGCAGCGTTCAGCCCCCACCGGGGACCCAGTACTTC. The encoded protein is CSVQPPPGTQYF.

This chain connects TRBV5-8 to TRBJ1-2; TRBD1 aligns across 7 bases. The CDR3 consists of 14 residues. Per the germline V gene, CDR1 is SGHTS and CDR2 is YDEGEE. V dropped 2 bases and J dropped 2; count of bases not matched to a gene: 3. The CDR3 region has the DNA TGTGCCAGCAGCTTACTAGGGGGCAACTATGGCTACACCTTC. This sequence encodes CASSLLGGNYGYTF. The full variable domain, with the rest looked up from reference TRBV5-8 and TRBJ1-2, is EAGVTQSPTHLIKTRGQQATLRCSPISGHTSVYWYQQALGLGLQFLLWYDEGEERNRGNFPPRFSGRQFPNYSSELNVNALELEDSALYLCASSLLGGNYGYTFGSGTRLTVV.

This clone occurred a few times. This rearrangement joins TRBV2 to TRBJ1-1, with TRBD1 as a possible D gene (6 bases). The germline V and J ends were trimmed by 5 bases and 4 bases, with 14 bases remaining between them. Germline V gene sequence: CDR1 SNHLY, CDR2 FYNNEI. The CDR3 runs 14 residues. CDR3 nucleotide sequence: TGTGCCAGCAGTATACAGGGACTTGGCACTGAAGCTTTCTTT. Translated: CASSIQGLGTEAFF.

This clone was found a few times. CDR3 DNA sequence: TGTGCCAGCAGCGCCGACAGGGATAATCAGCCCCAGCATTTT. It is translated as CASSADRDNQPQHF. The rearrangement joins TRBV9 to TRBJ1-5; 7 bases align to TRBD1. V trimming: 3 bases; J trimming: 4 bases; junction bases outside the gene matches: 4. This CDR3 is 14 amino acids long. Germline V gives CDR1 SGDLS, CDR2 YYNGEE.

The rearrangement uses TRBV4-3 and TRBJ2-7, with a tentative D call TRBD1 (6 bases). Trimming shortened V by 5 bases and J by 6 bases, and 17 bases separated the two germline ends. The CDR3 length is 14 residues. Per germline, CDR1 LGHNA and CDR2 YSLEER. CDR3 DNA sequence: TGCGCCAGCAGCTACTCATCAGGGGCCGCCGAGCAGTACTTC. The encoded protein is CASSYSSGAAEQYF.

This chain connects TRBV9 to TRBJ1-1; 7 nucleotides match TRBD1. The CDR3 has 16 amino acids. Trimming cost V 4 bases and J 0 bases; bases outside gene matches: 9. CDR1 SGDLS and CDR2 YYNGEE come from the germline V gene. This chain's CDR3 is CASSSTRTGLNTEAFF. In DNA form, the CDR3 reads TGTGCCAGCAGCTCAACCCGGACAGGCCTGAACACTGAAGCTTTCTTT.

The chain joins TRBV10-2 to TRBJ2-7; possibly TRBD1 or TRBD2 for D (5 bases each). Germline V gene data show CDR1 as WSHSY and CDR2 as SAAADI. This CDR3 has 15 amino acids. Deletions cut 2 bases from V and 5 bases from J, with 16 bases between. In DNA, the CDR3 is TGCGCCAGCAGTGAGCCAGGGTTTAGAGGGGACGAGCAGTACTTC. Translated, it gives CASSEPGFRGDEQYF.

This chain links TRBV7-2 with TRBJ1-5; 8 nucleotides agree with TRBD1. Trimming removed 3 bases from V and 4 bases from J; junction bases left unmatched: 5. Germline V gives CDR1 SGHTA, CDR2 FQGNSA. The CDR3 spans 15 residues. In nucleotides, the CDR3 is TGTGCCAGCAGCTTTCTGCAGGGGGCAAATCAGCCCCAGCATTTT. It specifies CASSFLQGANQPQHF.

Comments on this clone: The identical CDR3 is also encoded by other nucleotide sequences in the sample. The genes are TRBV4-3 and TRBJ1-1; D not certain. This CDR3 comprises 13 residues. Germline CDR1 LGHNA, CDR2 YSLEER. V dropped 0 bases and J dropped 2 bases, with 4 bases sitting between them. CDR3 sequence reads: CASSQDRNTEAFF. DNA of the CDR3: TGCGCCAGCAGCCAAGATAGAAACACTGAAGCTTTCTTT.

The J gene is TRBJ2-7, the V gene TRBV5-6; the match to TRBD2 covers 10 bases. Germline CDR1 reads SGHDT; CDR2 reads YYEEEE. The CDR3 covers 16 residues. J lost 6 bases, V lost 0 bases, and 9 bases had no gene match. CDR3: CASSLDSGRRRSEQYF. The CDR3 nucleotides are TGTGCCAGCAGCTTGGATAGCGGGAGGCGCCGGTCCGAGCAGTACTTC. Supplemented by reference TRBV5-6 and TRBJ2-7, the full variable domain reads DAGVTQSPTHLIKTRGQQVTLRCSPKSGHDTVSWYQQALGQGPQFIFQYYEEEERQRGNFPDRFSGHQFPNYSSELNVNALLLGDSALYLCASSLDSGRRRSEQYFGPGTRLTVT.

The chain employs TRBV18 and TRBJ1-2; 7 bases align to TRBD1. This CDR3 spans 14 amino acids. Germline trimming cut 3 bases from V and 2 bases from J; bases unmatched to any gene: 3. Germline CDR1 reads KGHSH; CDR2 reads LQKENI. CDR3 residues: CASSPGQANYGYTF. The CDR3 nucleotides are TGTGCCAGCTCACCCGGACAGGCCAACTATGGCTACACCTTC.

To note about this clone: One end of the junction fails to match germline, which may point to a read error. The genes are TRBV7-2 and TRBJ1-2; D might be TRBD1 (6 bases). Per germline, CDR1 SGHTA and CDR2 FQGNSA. The CDR3 covers 12 residues. The CDR3 DNA reads as TGTGCCAGCAGCTCGGCCGGGACACGGCCTCTCTTC. This gives the protein CASSSAGTRPLF.

The rearrangement uses TRBV7-3 and TRBJ1-1; a possible D gene is TRBD1 (5 bases). Germline V gene sequence: CDR1 SGHTA, CDR2 FQGTGA. This CDR3 region has 13 residues. V was cut by 3 bases and J by 6 bases, with 11 bases left in between. Here the CDR3 DNA reads TGTGCCAGCAGCTTTGGGGGATCCGCTGAAGCTTTCTTT. Its translation is CASSFGGSAEAFF.

This clone was counted between two and nine times. CDR3 amino acids: CASISGQLLHPQHF. CDR3 nucleotides: TGTGCCAGCATCTCTGGGCAGCTGCTTCATCCCCAGCATTTT. This chain links TRBV6-6 with TRBJ1-5, with D hard to call. The ends were cut back, 7 bases at V and 10 bases at J, with 20 bases in the middle. CDR3 length: 14 residues. The germline CDR1 and CDR2 sequences are MNHNY and SVGAGI (reference sequence).

V and J are TRBV5-6 and TRBJ2-1; D is undetermined. V gave up 2 bases and J gave up 4 bases, with 7 bases separating them. The CDR3 has 13 residues. The germline gives CDR1 SGHDT, CDR2 YYEEEE. DNA of the CDR3: TGTGCCAGCAGCTTCAGTGGATACAATGAGCAGTTCTTC. This translates into CASSFSGYNEQFF.

The table lists this clone with a count of one. V is TRBV19 and J is TRBJ2-6; D remains unclear. CDR3 length: 15 residues. The ends were cut back, 6 bases at V and 1 base at J, with 10 bases in the middle. Looked up from germline, CDR1 is LNHDA and CDR2 is SQIVND (reference sequence). CDR3 residues: CASSIMISGANVLTF. The DNA for the CDR3 is TGTGCCAGTAGCATAATGATATCTGGGGCCAACGTCCTGACTTTC.

CDR3 residues: CATSQESGGARETQYF. CDR3 DNA sequence: TGTGCCACATCCCAAGAAAGCGGGGGGGCACGAGAGACCCAGTACTTC. The gene calls are TRBV27 and TRBJ2-5, with 10 bases identical to TRBD2. With 10 bases clipped from V and 4 bases from J, the junction kept 15 bases outside the gene matches. Per germline, CDR1 MNHEY and CDR2 SMNVEV (reference sequence). CDR3 length equals 16 residues.

V and J are TRBV6-5 and TRBJ2-4; no firm D call. CDR3 length: 14 amino acids. V gave up 4 bases and J gave up 8 bases, with 15 bases separating them. Per germline, CDR1 MNHEY and CDR2 SVGAGI. The CDR3, as DNA: TGTGCCAGCAGTTCCCGACCCGAGATCGACATTCAGTACTTC. Encoded protein: CASSSRPEIDIQYF.

The V gene is TRBV10-3, the J gene TRBJ2-3; D tentatively reads TRBD1 or TRBD2 (5 bases each). The V and J ends lost 0 bases and 7 bases respectively, with 11 bases between them. The CDR3 is made up of 14 amino acids. Germline V CDR1 and CDR2: ENHRY, SYGVKD. The CDR3 loop reads CAISESTRGHTQYF. The CDR3 DNA follows: TGTGCCATCAGTGAGTCGACGAGGGGTCATACGCAGTATTTT.